This T cell receptor beta chain is drawn from a study of shared clonotypes between healthy human individuals. The method was immunoSEQ multiplex PCR; TCRdb's version includes in-frame clones alone and lacks a portion of them. This sample has about 1.4 million clones, with roughly 96% found just once. Germline lookup yields CDR1 SGHVS and CDR2 FQNEAQ. The CDR3 extends over 17 amino acids. Deletions cut 5 bases from V and 8 bases from J, with 25 bases between. The source is a man younger than 40 in good health. The rearrangement uses TRBV7-8 and TRBJ1-3; no definite D call. The sample taken for sequencing was naive CD4+ T cells sorted from blood. The subset is: CD45RA+ positively selected. The CDR3 is CASSRPTDKLGDYTIYF. CDR3 DNA: TGTGCCAGCAGCCGACCTACTGACAAGTTGGGAGACTACACCATATATTTT.